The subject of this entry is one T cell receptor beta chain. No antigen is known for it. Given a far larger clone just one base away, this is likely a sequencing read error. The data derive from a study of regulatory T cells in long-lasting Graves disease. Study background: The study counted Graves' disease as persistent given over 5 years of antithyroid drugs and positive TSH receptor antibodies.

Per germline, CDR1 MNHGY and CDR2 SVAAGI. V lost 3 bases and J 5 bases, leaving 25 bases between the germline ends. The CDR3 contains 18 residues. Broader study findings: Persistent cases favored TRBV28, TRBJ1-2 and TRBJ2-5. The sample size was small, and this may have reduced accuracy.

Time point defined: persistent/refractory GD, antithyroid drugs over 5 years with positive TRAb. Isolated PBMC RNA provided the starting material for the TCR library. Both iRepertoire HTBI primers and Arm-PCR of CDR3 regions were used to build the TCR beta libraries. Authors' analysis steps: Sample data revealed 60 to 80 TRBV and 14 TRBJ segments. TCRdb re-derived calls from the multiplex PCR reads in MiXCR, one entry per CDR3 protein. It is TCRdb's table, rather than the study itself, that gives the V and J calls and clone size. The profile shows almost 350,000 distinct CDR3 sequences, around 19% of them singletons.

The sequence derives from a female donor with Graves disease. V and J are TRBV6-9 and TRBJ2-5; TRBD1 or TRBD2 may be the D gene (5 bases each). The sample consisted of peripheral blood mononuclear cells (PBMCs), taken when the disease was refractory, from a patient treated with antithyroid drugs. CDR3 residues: CASSYPGKGISAGETQYF. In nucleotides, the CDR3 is TGTGCCAGCAGTTACCCGGGGAAGGGGATATCCGCCGGTGAGACCCAGTACTTC.